The 8 T cell receptor beta chains below were found in one sample sequenced in a study of T cell responses to AZD1222 COVID-19 vaccine. Libraries were prepared by immunoSEQ multiplex PCR; TCRdb keeps only in-frame clonotypes and omits some of them. The sample lists some 150,000 clones, more than 70% seen once, with approximately 3% in the top ten. The input for sequencing was peripheral blood, taken on day 0 of AZD1222 vaccination. The receptor source for this set is an adult in good health.

The chain has TRBV6-4 and TRBJ1-1; unclear D gene. The CDR3 contains 14 residues. The V gene lost 2 bases and the J gene lost 2 bases, with 9 bases spanning the gap. Germline V CDR1 and CDR2: MRHNA, SNTAGT. The CDR3 loop is CASSDQGTNTEAFF. DNA for the CDR3: TGTGCCAGCAGTGACCAAGGAACAAACACTGAAGCTTTCTTT.

The chain joins TRBV11-2 to TRBJ1-4; D is uncertain. Trimming removed 4 bases at V and 0 bases at J, with 9 bases between. This CDR3 spans 15 amino acids. The germline CDR1 and CDR2 sequences are SGHAT and FQNNGV. CDR3 nucleotides: TGTGCCAGCAGCTCGCATCCTGCAACTAATGAAAAACTGTTTTTT. Translated: CASSSHPATNEKLFF.

This clone was recorded a few times. The V and J genes are TRBV7-2 and TRBJ1-3; possibly TRBD1 for D (5 bases). The germline V and J ends were trimmed by 5 bases and 0 bases, with 14 bases remaining between them. The CDR3 is made up of 16 amino acids. Germline V lookup: CDR1 SGHTA, CDR2 FQGNSA. The CDR3 sequence is CASSKSRESSGNTIYF. The CDR3 DNA sequence: TGTGCCAGCAGCAAGAGCAGGGAATCCTCTGGAAACACCATATATTTT.

The chain joins TRBV4-3 to TRBJ1-6; a weak D match, TRBD1 (6 bases). V lost 2 bases and J 8 bases, leaving 22 bases between the germline ends. The germline CDR1 and CDR2 sequences are LGHNA and YSLEER. This CDR3 is 18 amino acids long. The CDR3 DNA sequence: TGCGCCAGCAGCCAATACCGTGGGGGGCAGCGTTCCCATTCACCCCTCCACTTT. It is translated as CASSQYRGGQRSHSPLHF.

This clone was counted at least ten times. The chain is built from TRBV4-2 and TRBJ2-5; the D is unclear. There are 12 residues in the CDR3. V shed 0 bases and J shed 2 bases, with 1 base lying between them. Germline-derived CDR1 and CDR2 are LGHNA and YNFKEQ. CDR3 DNA sequence: TGTGCCAGCAGCCAAGAACAAGAGACCCAGTACTTC. Translation gives CASSQEQETQYF.

CDR3 amino acids: CASSHRGHNEAFF. The CDR3 DNA reads as TGTGCCAGCAGCCACAGGGGCCATAATGAAGCTTTCTTT. The rearrangement joins TRBV6-5 to TRBJ1-1; 7 nucleotides match TRBD1. V shed 6 bases and J 7 bases; nucleotides not matched to a gene: 8. Germline values: CDR1 MNHEY, CDR2 SVGAGI. The CDR3 is 13 amino acids.

This chain connects TRBV2 to TRBJ1-2; possible D gene TRBD1, 5 bases. This CDR3 region has 13 residues. Germline V CDR1 and CDR2: SNHLY, FYNNEI. V lost 2 bases to trimming and J lost 8 bases, with 12 bases between them. Written as DNA, the CDR3 is TGTGCCAGCAGTGAAATCGGGGGGAGAGGCTACACCTTC. It yields the protein CASSEIGGRGYTF.

The rearrangement joins TRBV6-5 to TRBJ1-5; 8 nucleotides agree with TRBD1. Germline V gene sequence: CDR1 MNHEY, CDR2 SVGAGI. V trimming: 6 bases; J trimming: 5 bases; junction bases outside the gene matches: 9. CDR3 length: 15 amino acids. The CDR3 here is CASRRGGTGDQPQHF. The CDR3 coding sequence is TGTGCCAGCAGAAGGGGCGGGACAGGCGATCAGCCCCAGCATTTT.